The 30 T cell receptor beta chains below all came from one sample that was sequenced in a study of shared clonotypes between healthy human individuals. Profiled with immunoSEQ multiplex PCR; TCRdb holds only in-frame clones, not every one. The sample includes around 550,000 clones, approximately 95% of them seen just once. The specimen was naive CD4+ T cells sorted from blood. The subset here: CD45RA+ positively selected. All receptors come from a woman aged 25 to 45 in good health.

The chain recombines TRBV28 with TRBJ1-5; 7 bases align to TRBD1. Germline V gene data show CDR1 as MDHEN and CDR2 as SYDVKM. The CDR3 consists of 16 residues. With V trimmed by 5 bases and J by 3 bases, 10 bases remained unmatched. CDR3 nucleotides: TGTGCCAGCAGTCCTCAGACAGGGCTGGCCAATCAGCCCCAGCATTTT. Protein sequence: CASSPQTGLANQPQHF. Variable domain in full (rest from reference TRBV28 and TRBJ1-5): DVKVTQSSRYLVKRTGEKVFLECVQDMDHENMFWYRQDPGLGLRLIYFSYDVKMKEKGDIPEGYSVSREKKERFSLILESASTNQTSMYLCASSPQTGLANQPQHFGDGTRLSIL.

The chain links TRBV11-3 to TRBJ2-2, with 7 bases lining up with TRBD1. CDR3 length equals 18 residues. The junction had 14 bases not matched to a gene; V was cut back by 1 base and J by 6 bases. CDR1 is SGHNT, CDR2 YENEEA, per germline. The CDR3 loop is CASSLAPRGTKLSGELFF. The CDR3 DNA sequence: TGTGCCAGCAGCTTAGCCCCCAGGGGGACGAAGCTCTCCGGGGAGCTGTTTTTT.

This clone was detected only a few times. The rearrangement joins TRBV13 to TRBJ2-2; no clear D. V was shortened by 7 bases and J by 8 bases, with 8 bases between the two germline ends. This CDR3 has 11 amino acids. Germline loops: CDR1 PRHDT, CDR2 FYEKMQ (reference sequence). The CDR3 spells CASKSNGELFF. As DNA, the CDR3 is TGTGCCAGCAAGTCTAATGGGGAGCTGTTTTTT.

The rearrangement joins TRBV2 to TRBJ2-4, with D perhaps TRBD1 (5 bases). The germline V and J ends were trimmed by 5 bases and 1 base, with 15 bases remaining between them. CDR3 length: 16 amino acids. Germline-derived CDR1 and CDR2 are SNHLY and FYNNEI. The DNA for the CDR3 is TGTGCCAGCAGTTTCGTTAGGGGTGACGCCAAAAACATTCAGTACTTC. It encodes CASSFVRGDAKNIQYF.

The genes are TRBV6-1 and TRBJ2-2; tentative D call: TRBD2 (5 bases). CDR1 MNHNS and CDR2 SASEGT come from the germline V gene. The CDR3 covers 15 residues. Trimming cost V 9 bases and J 5 bases, with 19 bases left between them. The CDR3 loop is CASGRTFSNTGELFF. For the CDR3, the DNA is TGTGCCAGTGGAAGGACTTTCTCAAATACCGGGGAGCTGTTTTTT.

J is TRBJ2-3 and V is TRBV20-1; the D is unclear. V lost 6 bases to trimming and J lost 3 bases, with 7 bases between them. This CDR3 spans 11 amino acids. Germline values: CDR1 DFQATT, CDR2 SNEGSKA (reference sequence). CDR3 region: CSAPRTDTQYF. As DNA, the CDR3 is TGCAGTGCCCCGCGGACAGATACGCAGTATTTT.

The CDR3 loop is CASSLAGQGYEQYF. The CDR3 DNA is TGTGCCAGCAGCTTGGCCGGACAGGGCTACGAGCAGTACTTC. This chain uses TRBV5-8 with TRBJ2-7; 8 nucleotides match TRBD1. The CDR3 has 14 amino acids. V shed 0 bases and J 3 bases; nucleotides not matched to a gene: 2. Per germline, CDR1 SGHTS and CDR2 YDEGEE.

The rearrangement uses TRBV5-8 and TRBJ1-5; D remains ambiguous. Looked up from germline, CDR1 is SGHTS and CDR2 is YDEGEE. The CDR3 runs to 13 residues. Trimming took off 0 bases at V and 1 base at J, with 2 bases between the two ends. CDR3: CASSLASNQPQHF. CDR3 sequence (DNA): TGTGCCAGCAGCTTGGCAAGCAATCAGCCCCAGCATTTT.

The chain has TRBV18 and TRBJ1-1; no reliable D call. CDR3 length: 14 amino acids. CDR1 is KGHSH, CDR2 LQKENI, per germline. Trimming removed 2 bases at V and 4 bases at J, with 11 bases between. CDR3 sequence: CASSPSVQVTEAFF. The CDR3 DNA follows: TGTGCCAGCTCACCATCTGTGCAGGTCACTGAAGCTTTCTTT.

The chain is built from TRBV7-9 and TRBJ2-1; 13 bases line up with TRBD2. This CDR3 spans 18 amino acids. From germline, CDR1 is SEHNR and CDR2 FQNEAQ (reference sequence). The V gene end was trimmed by 5 bases and the J gene end by 1 base; junction bases not matched to a gene: 8. The CDR3 DNA sequence: TGTGCCAGCAGCACGGGACTAGCGGGGATCCGTTCCTACAATGAGCAGTTCTTC. As protein: CASSTGLAGIRSYNEQFF.

The rearrangement links TRBV6-1 to TRBJ1-1; TRBD1 matches at 7 bases. Per the germline V gene, CDR1 is MNHNS and CDR2 is SASEGT. V trimming: 6 bases; J trimming: 3 bases; junction bases outside the gene matches: 7. The CDR3 extends over 14 amino acids. CDR3 sequence: CASRPDRVYTEAFF. The CDR3 nucleotides read TGTGCCAGCAGGCCAGACAGGGTCTACACTGAAGCTTTCTTT.

V usage is TRBV14 and J usage is TRBJ2-1, with a weak D call TRBD2 (6 bases). Germline CDR1 SGHDN, CDR2 FVKESK. The CDR3 sequence is 16 residues long. V was pared by 4 bases and J by 0 bases, with 13 bases between. The CDR3 is CASSPELATSYNEQFF. In DNA, the CDR3 is TGTGCCAGCAGCCCCGAACTAGCCACCTCCTACAATGAGCAGTTCTTC.

V and J are TRBV5-1 and TRBJ2-2, with D unclear. This CDR3 comprises 15 residues. Per the germline V gene, CDR1 is SGHRS and CDR2 is YFSETQ. Between the trimmed V and J ends, which lost 3 bases and 2 bases, there was a span of 11 bases. The CDR3: CASSYAGPNTGELFF. For the CDR3, the DNA is TGCGCCAGCAGCTACGCCGGGCCCAACACCGGGGAGCTGTTTTTT.

The chain links TRBV19 to TRBJ2-3, with D possibly TRBD2 on 6 matching bases. Between the trimmed V and J ends, which lost 0 bases and 4 bases, there was a span of 11 bases. The CDR3 consists of 15 residues. Germline V gene sequence: CDR1 LNHDA, CDR2 SQIVND (reference sequence). CDR3 loop: CASSIEASAPDTQYF. The CDR3 nucleotides read TGTGCCAGTAGTATAGAGGCTAGCGCCCCAGATACGCAGTATTTT.

The J gene is TRBJ2-7, the V gene TRBV9, with 14 bases fitting TRBD2. Germline V gives CDR1 SGDLS, CDR2 YYNGEE. Trimming removed 2 bases from V and 5 bases from J; junction bases left unmatched: 6. This CDR3 contains 16 residues. Here the CDR3 reads CASSVGLAGGVHEQYF. The CDR3 DNA sequence: TGTGCCAGCAGCGTCGGACTAGCGGGAGGTGTCCACGAGCAGTACTTC.

V is TRBV28 and J is TRBJ1-1; weak D call: TRBD1 (5 bases). Per the germline V gene, CDR1 is MDHEN and CDR2 is SYDVKM. V dropped 6 bases and J dropped 5 bases, with 19 bases sitting between them. The CDR3 is 15 residues long. CDR3 nucleotides: TGTGCCAGCAGCCTCTCGGGGGTGAGGTGGACTGAAGCTTTCTTT. It codes for CASSLSGVRWTEAFF.

V and J are TRBV9 and TRBJ2-7; 9 positions match TRBD2. Germline CDR1 and CDR2: SGDLS and YYNGEE. The CDR3 loop spans 14 amino acids. V gave up 3 bases and J gave up 4 bases; unmatched junction bases: 5. The CDR3 sequence: CASSASAGGYEQYF. The CDR3 bases are TGTGCCAGCAGCGCCTCAGCGGGAGGTTACGAGCAGTACTTC.

The chain combines TRBV6-1 with TRBJ1-1; D is uncertain. Germline lookup yields CDR1 MNHNS and CDR2 SASEGT. Trimming shortened V by 7 bases and J by 5 bases, and 14 bases separated the two germline ends. CDR3 size: 13 residues. In DNA form, the CDR3 reads TGTGCCAGCAATGCAGTCCCGGAAACTGAAGCTTTCTTT. Translated: CASNAVPETEAFF.

This clone showed up just once. The chain recombines TRBV4-2 with TRBJ2-2, with D tentatively TRBD1 (6 bases). The germline V and J ends were trimmed by 5 bases and 4 bases, with 14 bases remaining between them. The CDR3 sequence is 15 residues long. The germline gives CDR1 LGHNA, CDR2 YNFKEQ. The CDR3 region is CASSSRTASTGELFF. CDR3 sequence (DNA): TGTGCCAGCAGCTCAAGGACAGCGAGCACCGGGGAGCTGTTTTTT.

This sequence joins TRBV18 and TRBJ2-6; D uncertain. This CDR3 contains 18 residues. CDR1 and CDR2 (germline): KGHSH, LQKENI. Trimming left V 2 bases short and J 4 bases short, with 18 bases between. CDR3 loop: CASSPVGQVSLGANVLTF. As DNA, the CDR3 is TGTGCCAGCTCACCAGTGGGCCAGGTCTCTCTGGGGGCCAACGTCCTGACTTTC.

The chain recombines TRBV18 with TRBJ2-1; D not certain. CDR3 size: 10 residues. The V gene's germline CDR1 is KGHSH and CDR2 LQKENI. V dropped 8 bases and J dropped 9 bases, with 8 bases sitting between them. The CDR3 nucleotides read TGTGCCAGCCCTTTGGGTGAGCAGTTCTTC. It codes for CASPLGEQFF. Full variable domain (missing parts from reference TRBV18 and TRBJ2-1): NAGVMQNPRHLVRRRGQEARLRCSPMKGHSHVYWYRQLPEEGLKFMVYLQKENIIDESGMPKERFSAEFPKEGPSILRIQQVVRGDSAAYFCASPLGEQFFGPGTRLTVL.

The chain carries TRBV28 and TRBJ2-1; D unclear. The CDR3 is 16 residues long. The V gene's germline CDR1 is MDHEN and CDR2 SYDVKM. Trimming left V 5 bases short and J 5 bases short, with 19 bases between. The CDR3 loop is CASSHQPDKVNNEQFF. CDR3 in DNA: TGTGCCAGCAGTCATCAGCCAGATAAGGTTAACAATGAGCAGTTCTTC.

This sequence joins TRBV6-5 and TRBJ1-2, with no clear D. Germline lookup yields CDR1 MNHEY and CDR2 SVGAGI. CDR3 length: 13 residues. The ends were cut back, 0 bases at V and 4 bases at J, with 6 bases in the middle. For the CDR3, the DNA is TGTGCCAGCAGTTACTCGACGGCCTATGGCTACACCTTC. It encodes CASSYSTAYGYTF.

J is TRBJ1-5 and V is TRBV6-5, with D possibly TRBD1 on 6 matching bases. Germline-derived CDR1 and CDR2 are MNHEY and SVGAGI. The CDR3 is made up of 15 amino acids. Trimming cost V 6 bases and J 0 bases, with 12 bases left between them. The CDR3 nucleotides are TGTGCCAGCAGCCCGACAGGTTATAGCAATCAGCCCCAGCATTTT. Amino acids: CASSPTGYSNQPQHF.

The gene calls are TRBV6-6 and TRBJ1-1; TRBD1 might be the D (5 bases). From germline, CDR1 is MNHNY and CDR2 SVGAGI (reference sequence). This CDR3 region has 12 residues. The ends were cut back, 2 bases at V and 11 bases at J, with 12 bases in the middle. The CDR3 sequence is CASSYGAVGAFF. CDR3 DNA: TGTGCCAGCAGTTACGGGGCGGTAGGGGCTTTCTTT.

The chain links TRBV6-5 to TRBJ1-2; TRBD1 agrees at 9 bases. This CDR3 is 14 amino acids long. Trimming removed 5 bases from V and 10 bases from J; junction bases left unmatched: 11. Germline assignment: CDR1 MNHEY and CDR2 SVGAGI. In nucleotides, the CDR3 is TGTGCCAGCAGTCGCCTCCGGGACAGGGTTAACTACACCTTC. Amino acid sequence: CASSRLRDRVNYTF.

The CDR3 DNA reads as TGTGCCAGCGCCCCCCTGGGACAGGGTAACACAGATACGCAGTATTTT. It specifies CASAPLGQGNTDTQYF. The chain recombines TRBV7-2 with TRBJ2-3; 9 bases agree with TRBD1. Losses at the gene ends were 8 bases for V and 2 bases for J; bases not matched to a gene: 11. Per germline, CDR1 SGHTA and CDR2 FQGNSA. CDR3 length equals 16 residues.

This chain connects TRBV10-2 to TRBJ1-1; D is unresolved. Trimming pared 4 bases from V and 0 bases from J, leaving 6 bases between. CDR3 size: 13 residues. CDR1 and CDR2 (germline): WSHSY, SAAADI. Here the CDR3 reads CASSGTVNTEAFF. In DNA form, the CDR3 reads TGCGCCAGCAGTGGGACGGTGAACACTGAAGCTTTCTTT.

V and J are TRBV10-2 and TRBJ2-7; 9 bases fit TRBD1. The CDR3 sequence is 14 residues long. Germline lookup yields CDR1 WSHSY and CDR2 SAAADI. Germline trimming cut 6 bases from V and 6 bases from J; bases unmatched to any gene: 9. The CDR3 reads CASRPPGQGFEQYF. The CDR3 region has the DNA TGCGCCAGCAGGCCACCGGGACAGGGTTTCGAGCAGTACTTC.

The genes are TRBV6-5 and TRBJ1-4, with TRBD1 matching over 7 bases. Trimming at V came to 2 bases and at J to 3 bases, leaving 6 bases not matched to a gene. Germline V lookup: CDR1 MNHEY, CDR2 SVGAGI. This CDR3 has 16 amino acids. CDR3 sequence: CASSYERGRANEKLFF. CDR3 in DNA: TGTGCCAGCAGTTACGAAAGGGGGCGAGCTAATGAAAAACTGTTTTTT.